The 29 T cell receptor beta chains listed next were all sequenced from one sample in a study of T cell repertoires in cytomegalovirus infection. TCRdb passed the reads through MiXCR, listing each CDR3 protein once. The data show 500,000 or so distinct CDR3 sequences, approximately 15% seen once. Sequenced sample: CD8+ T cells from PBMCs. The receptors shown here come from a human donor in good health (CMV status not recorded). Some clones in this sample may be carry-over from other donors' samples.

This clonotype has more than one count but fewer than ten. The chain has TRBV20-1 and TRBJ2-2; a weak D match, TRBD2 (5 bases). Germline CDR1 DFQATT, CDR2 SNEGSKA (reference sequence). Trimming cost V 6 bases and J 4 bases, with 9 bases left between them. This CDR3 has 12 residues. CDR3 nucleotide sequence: TGCAGTGCACGAAGCGGCACCGGGGAGCTGTTTTTT. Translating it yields CSARSGTGELFF.

The CDR3 nucleotides are TGTGCCAGCAGCGCCTCCCCTGGGTACGAGCAGTACTTC. Protein sequence: CASSASPGYEQYF. The chain is built from TRBV9 and TRBJ2-7; D gene uncertain. The CDR3 is made up of 13 amino acids. The germline V gene encodes CDR1 SGDLS and CDR2 YYNGEE. The germline V and J ends were trimmed by 3 bases and 4 bases, with 11 bases remaining between them. The full variable domain, with the rest looked up from reference TRBV9 and TRBJ2-7, is DSGVTQTPKHLITATGQRVTLRCSPRSGDLSVYWYQQSLDQGLQFLIQYYNGEERAKGNILERFSAQQFPDLHSELNLSSLELGDSALYFCASSASPGYEQYFGPGTRLTVT.

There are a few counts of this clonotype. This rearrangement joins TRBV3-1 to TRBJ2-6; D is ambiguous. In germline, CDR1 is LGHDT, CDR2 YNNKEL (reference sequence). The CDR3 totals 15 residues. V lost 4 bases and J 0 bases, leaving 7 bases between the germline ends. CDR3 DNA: TGTGCCAGCAGCCGTGGGGTCTCTGGGGCCAACGTCCTGACTTTC. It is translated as CASSRGVSGANVLTF.

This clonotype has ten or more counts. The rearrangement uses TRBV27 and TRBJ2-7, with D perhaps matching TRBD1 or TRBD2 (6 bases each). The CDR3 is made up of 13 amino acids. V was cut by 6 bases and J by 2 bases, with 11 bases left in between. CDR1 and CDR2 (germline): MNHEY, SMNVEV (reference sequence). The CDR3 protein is CASSPRGPYEQYF. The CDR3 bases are TGTGCCAGCAGCCCTCGGGGGCCCTACGAGCAGTACTTC.

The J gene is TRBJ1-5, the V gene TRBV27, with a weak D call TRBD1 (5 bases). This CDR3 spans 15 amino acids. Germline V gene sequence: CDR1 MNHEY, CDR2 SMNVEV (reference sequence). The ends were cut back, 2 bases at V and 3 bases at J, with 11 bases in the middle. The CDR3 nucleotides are TGTGCCAGCAGTTTAGTGGGGCAGCACAATCAGCCCCAGCATTTT. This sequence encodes CASSLVGQHNQPQHF.

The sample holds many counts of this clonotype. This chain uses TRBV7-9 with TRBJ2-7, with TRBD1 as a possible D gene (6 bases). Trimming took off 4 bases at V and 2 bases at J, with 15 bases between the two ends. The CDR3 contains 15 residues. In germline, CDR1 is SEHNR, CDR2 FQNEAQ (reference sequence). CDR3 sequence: CASSSGFGQTYEQYF. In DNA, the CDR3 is TGTGCCAGCAGCTCCGGTTTCGGACAGACCTACGAGCAGTACTTC.

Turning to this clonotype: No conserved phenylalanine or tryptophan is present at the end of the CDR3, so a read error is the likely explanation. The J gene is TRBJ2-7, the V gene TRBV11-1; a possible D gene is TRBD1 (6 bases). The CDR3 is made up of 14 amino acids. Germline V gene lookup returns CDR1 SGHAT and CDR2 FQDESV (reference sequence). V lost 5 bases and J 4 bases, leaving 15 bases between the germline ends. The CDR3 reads CASSRQDVRYEQYL. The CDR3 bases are TGTGCCAGCAGCCGACAGGACGTCCGTTACGAGCAGTACTTA.

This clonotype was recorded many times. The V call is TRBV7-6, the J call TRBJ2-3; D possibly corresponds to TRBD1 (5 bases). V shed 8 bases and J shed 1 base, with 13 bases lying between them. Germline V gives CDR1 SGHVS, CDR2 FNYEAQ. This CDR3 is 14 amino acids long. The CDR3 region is CASGVRRGTDTQYF. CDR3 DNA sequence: TGTGCCAGCGGGGTCCGCAGGGGCACAGATACGCAGTATTTT.

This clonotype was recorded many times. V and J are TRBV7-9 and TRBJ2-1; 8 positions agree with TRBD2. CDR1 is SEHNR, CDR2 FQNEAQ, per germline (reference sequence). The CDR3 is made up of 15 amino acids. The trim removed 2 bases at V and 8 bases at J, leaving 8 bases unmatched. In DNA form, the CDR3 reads TGTGCCAGCAGCTTAAACGGGGGGGCTGGTGATGAGCAGTTCTTC. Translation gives CASSLNGGAGDEQFF.

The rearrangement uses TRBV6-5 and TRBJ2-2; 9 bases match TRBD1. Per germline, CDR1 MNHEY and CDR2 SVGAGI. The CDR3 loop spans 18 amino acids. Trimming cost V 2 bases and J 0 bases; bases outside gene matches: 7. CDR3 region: CASSYTPTGGTNTGELFF. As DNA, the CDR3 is TGTGCCAGCAGTTACACCCCAACAGGGGGCACGAACACCGGGGAGCTGTTTTTT.

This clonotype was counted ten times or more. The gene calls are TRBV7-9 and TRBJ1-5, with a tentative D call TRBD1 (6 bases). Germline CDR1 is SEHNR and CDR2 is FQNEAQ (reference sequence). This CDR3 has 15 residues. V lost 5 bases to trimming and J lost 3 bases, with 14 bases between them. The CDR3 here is CASSPGTSINQPQHF. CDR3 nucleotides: TGTGCCAGCAGCCCAGGGACATCCATCAATCAGCCCCAGCATTTT.

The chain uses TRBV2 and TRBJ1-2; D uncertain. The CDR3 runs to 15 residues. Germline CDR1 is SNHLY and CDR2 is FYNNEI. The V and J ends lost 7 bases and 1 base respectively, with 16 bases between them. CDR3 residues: CASINQEPFNYGYTF. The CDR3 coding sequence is TGTGCCAGCATAAATCAGGAACCTTTTAACTATGGCTACACCTTC.

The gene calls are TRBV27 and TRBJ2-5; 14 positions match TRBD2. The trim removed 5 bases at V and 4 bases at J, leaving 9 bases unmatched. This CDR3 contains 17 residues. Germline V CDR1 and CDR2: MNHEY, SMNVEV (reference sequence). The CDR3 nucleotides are TGTGCCAGCAGTCACAGACTAGCGGGAGGGCCGGGAGAGACCCAGTACTTC. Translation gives CASSHRLAGGPGETQYF.

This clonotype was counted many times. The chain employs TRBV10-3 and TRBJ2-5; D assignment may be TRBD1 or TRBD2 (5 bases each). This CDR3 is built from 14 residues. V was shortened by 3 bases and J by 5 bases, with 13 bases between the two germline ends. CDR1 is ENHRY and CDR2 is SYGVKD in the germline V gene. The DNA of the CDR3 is TGTGCCATCAGTGACCCCGGGACGGCGGAGACCCAGTACTTC. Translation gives CAISDPGTAETQYF.

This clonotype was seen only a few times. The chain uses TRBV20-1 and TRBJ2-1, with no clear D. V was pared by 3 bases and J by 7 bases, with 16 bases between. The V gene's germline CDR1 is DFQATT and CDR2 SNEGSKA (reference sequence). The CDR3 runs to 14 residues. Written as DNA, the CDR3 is TGCAGTGCTAGTAGACTGGAAAGCTTTAATGAGCAGTTCTTC. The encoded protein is CSASRLESFNEQFF.

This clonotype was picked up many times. The CDR3 nucleotides read TGTGCCAGCAGCTCCCCGGGGGAGTCCAAAAACATTCAGTACTTC. This sequence encodes CASSSPGESKNIQYF. The J gene is TRBJ2-4, the V gene TRBV7-9, with D maybe TRBD2 (6 bases). Germline V gene data show CDR1 as SEHNR and CDR2 as FQNEAQ (reference sequence). Trimming took off 4 bases at V and 2 bases at J, with 12 bases between the two ends. The CDR3 is 15 amino acids.

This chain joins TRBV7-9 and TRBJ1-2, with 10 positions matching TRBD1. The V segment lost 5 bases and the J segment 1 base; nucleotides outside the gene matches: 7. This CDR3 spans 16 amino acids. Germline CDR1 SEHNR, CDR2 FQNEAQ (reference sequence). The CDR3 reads CASSTDRGQDNYGYTF. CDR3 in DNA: TGTGCCAGCAGCACAGACAGGGGGCAGGATAACTATGGCTACACCTTC.

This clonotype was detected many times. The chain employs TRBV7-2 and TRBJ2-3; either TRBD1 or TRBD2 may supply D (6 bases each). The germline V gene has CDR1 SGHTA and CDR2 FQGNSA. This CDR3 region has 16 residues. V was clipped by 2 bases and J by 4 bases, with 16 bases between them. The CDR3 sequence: CASSLIPGARADTQYF. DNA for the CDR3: TGTGCCAGCAGCTTAATACCGGGGGCCCGGGCAGATACGCAGTATTTT.

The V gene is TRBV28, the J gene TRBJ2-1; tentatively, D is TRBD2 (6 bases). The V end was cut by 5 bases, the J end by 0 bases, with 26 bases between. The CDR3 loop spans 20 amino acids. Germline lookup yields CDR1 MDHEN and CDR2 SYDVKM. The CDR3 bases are TGTGCCAGCAGTCCTCGAGTTAGCGGCGTCGACAAGAGCTCCTACAATGAGCAGTTCTTC. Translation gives CASSPRVSGVDKSSYNEQFF.

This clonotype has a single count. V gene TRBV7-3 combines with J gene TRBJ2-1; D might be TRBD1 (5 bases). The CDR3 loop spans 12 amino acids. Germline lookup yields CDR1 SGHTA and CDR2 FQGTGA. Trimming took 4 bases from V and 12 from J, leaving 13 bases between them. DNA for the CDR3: TGTGCCAGCAGCTCCTCCTGTACAGGGCAGTTCTTC. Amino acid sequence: CASSSSCTGQFF. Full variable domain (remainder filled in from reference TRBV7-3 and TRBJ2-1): GAGVSQTPSNKVTEKGKYVELRCDPISGHTALYWYRQSLGQGPEFLIYFQGTGAADDSGLPNDRFFAVRPEGSVSTLKIQRTERGDSAVYLCASSSSCTGQFFGPGTRLTVL.

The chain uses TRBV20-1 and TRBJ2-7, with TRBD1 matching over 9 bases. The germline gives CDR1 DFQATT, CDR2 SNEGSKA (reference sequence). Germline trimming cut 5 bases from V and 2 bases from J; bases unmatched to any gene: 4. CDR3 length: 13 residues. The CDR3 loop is CSARTGEAYEQYF. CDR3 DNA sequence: TGCAGTGCTCGGACAGGGGAGGCCTACGAGCAGTACTTC.

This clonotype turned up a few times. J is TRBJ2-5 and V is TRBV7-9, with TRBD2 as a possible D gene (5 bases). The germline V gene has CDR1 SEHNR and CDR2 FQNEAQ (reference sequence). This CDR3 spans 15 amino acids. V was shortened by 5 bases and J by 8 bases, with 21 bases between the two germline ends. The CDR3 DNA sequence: TGTGCCAGCAGCCCACGGACTCGCTCCGCGTATACCCAGTACTTC. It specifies CASSPRTRSAYTQYF.

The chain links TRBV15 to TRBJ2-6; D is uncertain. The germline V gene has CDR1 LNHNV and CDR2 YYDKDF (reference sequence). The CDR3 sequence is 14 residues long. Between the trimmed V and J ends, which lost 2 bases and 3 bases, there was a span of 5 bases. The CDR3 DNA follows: TGTGCCACCAGCAGACGGGTTGGGGCCAACGTCCTGACTTTC. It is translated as CATSRRVGANVLTF.

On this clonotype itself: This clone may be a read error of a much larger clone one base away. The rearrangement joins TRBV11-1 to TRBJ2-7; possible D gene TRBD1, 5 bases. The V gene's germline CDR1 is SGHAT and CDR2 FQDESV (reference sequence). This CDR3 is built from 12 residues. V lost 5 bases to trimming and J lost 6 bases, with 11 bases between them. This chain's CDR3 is CASSAKGVEQYF. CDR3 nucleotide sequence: TGTGCCAGCAGCGCGAAAGGGGTCGAGCAGTACTTC. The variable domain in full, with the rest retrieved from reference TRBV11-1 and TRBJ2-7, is EAEVAQSPRYKITEKSQAVAFWCDPISGHATLYWYRQILGQGPELLVQFQDESVVDDSQLPKDRFSAERLKGVDSTLKIQPAELGDSAMYLCASSAKGVEQYFGPGTRLTVT.

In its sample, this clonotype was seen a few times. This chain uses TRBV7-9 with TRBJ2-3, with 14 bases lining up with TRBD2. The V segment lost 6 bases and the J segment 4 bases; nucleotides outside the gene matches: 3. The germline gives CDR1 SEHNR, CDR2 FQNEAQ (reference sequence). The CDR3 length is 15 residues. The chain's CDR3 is CASRGTSGSADTQYF. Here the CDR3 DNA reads TGTGCCAGCAGGGGGACTAGCGGGAGTGCAGATACGCAGTATTTT.

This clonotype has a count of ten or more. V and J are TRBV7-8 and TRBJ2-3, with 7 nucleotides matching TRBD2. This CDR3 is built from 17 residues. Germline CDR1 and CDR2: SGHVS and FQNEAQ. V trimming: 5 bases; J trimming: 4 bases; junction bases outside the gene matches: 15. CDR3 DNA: TGTGCCAGCAGCCTCACCCCTGCAGGGAGGGTGTCAGATACGCAGTATTTT. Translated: CASSLTPAGRVSDTQYF.

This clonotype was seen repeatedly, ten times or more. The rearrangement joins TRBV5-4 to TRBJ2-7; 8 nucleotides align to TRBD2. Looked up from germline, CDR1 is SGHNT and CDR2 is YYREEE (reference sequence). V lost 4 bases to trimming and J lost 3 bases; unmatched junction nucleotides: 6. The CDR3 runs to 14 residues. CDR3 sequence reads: CASSTGLAVYEQYF. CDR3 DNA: TGTGCCAGCAGCACCGGACTAGCAGTCTACGAGCAGTACTTC.

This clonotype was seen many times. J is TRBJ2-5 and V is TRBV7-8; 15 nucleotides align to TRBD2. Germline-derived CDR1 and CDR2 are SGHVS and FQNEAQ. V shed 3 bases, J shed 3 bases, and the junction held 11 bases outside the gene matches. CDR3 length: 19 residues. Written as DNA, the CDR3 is TGTGCCAGCAGCTTTGGACTAGCGGGGGGGAGGGTTATTAAAGAGACCCAGTACTTC. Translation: CASSFGLAGGRVIKETQYF.

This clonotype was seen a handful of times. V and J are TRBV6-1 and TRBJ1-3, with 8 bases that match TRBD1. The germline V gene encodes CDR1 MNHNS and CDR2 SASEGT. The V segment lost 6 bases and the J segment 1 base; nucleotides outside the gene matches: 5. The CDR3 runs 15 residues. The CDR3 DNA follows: TGTGCCAGCAGGGACAGGGCAGTATCTGGAAACACCATATATTTT. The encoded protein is CASRDRAVSGNTIYF.